This is a list of T cell receptor beta chains from one sample in a study of blood T cell repertoires in COVID-19. The data were produced by immunoSEQ multiplex PCR, yet TCRdb's version contains in-frame clones alone and is incomplete. Among roughly 91,000 clones, 60% to 85% were seen once, and the ten largest hold over 6.5%. The sample consisted of peripheral blood. Every receptor here comes from a man between 65 and 85 years old with acute or convalescent COVID-19. Both conserved end residues are part of each CDR3. The order of the fields is V gene, D gene, clone size, J gene, CDR3 protein, CDR3 DNA. The D gene is left open where the match is weak. The size entry is marked missing in some rows and otherwise reads once, few, many or a size class.

v_gene: TRBV6-5; d_gene: .; abundance: once; j_gene: TRBJ1-5; CDR3aa: CASSYTETGQPQHF; CDR3nt: TGTGCCAGCAGTTACACAGAGACAGGTCAGCCCCAGCATTTT
v_gene: TRBV28; d_gene: TRBD2; abundance: .; j_gene: TRBJ2-5; CDR3aa: CASSLSGGWETQYF; CDR3nt: TGTGCCAGCAGCCTCTCCGGGGGGTGGGAGACCCAGTACTTC
v_gene: TRBV19; d_gene: .; abundance: .; j_gene: TRBJ2-1; CDR3aa: CASTQYNEQFF; CDR3nt: TGTGCCAGTACCCAATACAATGAGCAGTTCTTC
v_gene: TRBV6-1; d_gene: .; abundance: .; j_gene: TRBJ2-7; CDR3aa: CASSELGTVSSYEQYF; CDR3nt: TGTGCCAGCAGTGAATTGGGCACCGTGAGCTCCTACGAGCAGTACTTC
v_gene: TRBV6-6; d_gene: .; abundance: once; j_gene: TRBJ2-3; CDR3aa: CASSYSAGNTQYF; CDR3nt: TGTGCCAGCAGTTACTCGGCAGGGAATACGCAGTATTTT
v_gene: TRBV5-8; d_gene: .; abundance: few; j_gene: TRBJ2-2; CDR3aa: CASSGSRKTGELFF; CDR3nt: TGTGCCAGCAGCGGGAGTAGAAAAACCGGGGAGCTGTTTTTT
v_gene: TRBV7-9; d_gene: TRBD1; abundance: .; j_gene: TRBJ2-2; CDR3aa: CASSFWTGRTGELFF; CDR3nt: TGTGCCAGCAGCTTTTGGACAGGGAGAACCGGGGAGCTGTTTTTT
v_gene: TRBV6-5; d_gene: TRBD1; abundance: few; j_gene: TRBJ1-1; CDR3aa: CASPRQGIVNTEAFF; CDR3nt: TGTGCCAGTCCTAGACAGGGGATTGTGAACACTGAAGCTTTCTTT
v_gene: TRBV5-1; d_gene: .; abundance: .; j_gene: TRBJ2-2; CDR3aa: CASSFPGTGELFF; CDR3nt: TGCGCCAGCAGCTTCCCGGGGACCGGGGAGCTGTTTTTT
v_gene: TRBV11-2; d_gene: .; abundance: few; j_gene: TRBJ2-1; CDR3aa: CASSLAQGTYNEQFF; CDR3nt: TGTGCCAGCAGCTTAGCCCAGGGTACCTACAATGAGCAGTTCTTC
v_gene: TRBV5-1; d_gene: TRBD1; abundance: .; j_gene: TRBJ1-2; CDR3aa: CASSLHTGEDGYTF; CDR3nt: TGCGCCAGCAGCTTGCACACAGGGGAGGATGGCTACACCTTC
v_gene: TRBV6-5; d_gene: TRBD1; abundance: .; j_gene: TRBJ1-6; CDR3aa: CASSSRDRGRNSPLHF; CDR3nt: TGTGCCAGCAGTTCCCGGGACAGGGGCCGTAATTCACCCCTCCACTTT
v_gene: TRBV29-1; d_gene: .; abundance: .; j_gene: TRBJ1-2; CDR3aa: CSVESLYGYTF; CDR3nt: TGCAGCGTTGAATCTTTATATGGCTACACCTTC
v_gene: TRBV9; d_gene: TRBD1; abundance: .; j_gene: TRBJ2-7; CDR3aa: CASSPSGTGAEQYF; CDR3nt: TGTGCCAGCAGCCCCTCTGGGACAGGGGCCGAGCAGTACTTC
v_gene: TRBV19; d_gene: TRBD1; abundance: many; j_gene: TRBJ1-5; CDR3aa: CASSDRGQGGNQPQHF; CDR3nt: TGTGCCAGTAGTGACAGGGGCCAAGGAGGCAATCAGCCCCAGCATTTT
v_gene: TRBV7-3; d_gene: TRBD2; abundance: .; j_gene: TRBJ2-5; CDR3aa: CASSRSTSGETQYF; CDR3nt: TGTGCCAGCAGCCGCTCCACTAGCGGGGAGACCCAGTACTTC
v_gene: TRBV2; d_gene: TRBD1; abundance: few; j_gene: TRBJ1-4; CDR3aa: CASLVTGNEKLFF; CDR3nt: TGTGCCAGCTTGGTGACAGGGAATGAAAAACTGTTTTTT
v_gene: TRBV13; d_gene: TRBD2; abundance: .; j_gene: TRBJ2-5; CDR3aa: CASSGGTSAYQETQYF; CDR3nt: TGTGCCAGCAGCGGGGGGACTAGCGCCTACCAAGAGACCCAGTACTTC
v_gene: TRBV7-3; d_gene: TRBD1; abundance: .; j_gene: TRBJ2-5; CDR3aa: CASSFGQVETQYF; CDR3nt: TGTGCCAGCAGCTTTGGACAGGTAGAGACCCAGTACTTC
v_gene: TRBV19; d_gene: .; abundance: .; j_gene: TRBJ2-5; CDR3aa: CASSILLGTSQETQYF; CDR3nt: TGTGCCAGTAGTATTCTATTGGGGACTTCTCAAGAGACCCAGTACTTC
v_gene: TRBV5-1; d_gene: TRBD2; abundance: .; j_gene: TRBJ2-7; CDR3aa: CASSLLAGNYEQYF; CDR3nt: TGCGCCAGCAGCTTGCTAGCGGGGAACTACGAGCAGTACTTC
v_gene: TRBV30; d_gene: .; abundance: once; j_gene: TRBJ1-2; CDR3aa: CAWTQTGNYGYTF; CDR3nt: TGTGCCTGGACACAAACAGGGAACTATGGCTACACCTTC
v_gene: TRBV19; d_gene: .; abundance: .; j_gene: TRBJ2-3; CDR3aa: CASEGRVLGTDTQYF; CDR3nt: TGTGCCAGTGAAGGCAGGGTCCTCGGCACAGATACGCAGTATTTT
v_gene: TRBV7-9; d_gene: TRBD2; abundance: .; j_gene: TRBJ2-3; CDR3aa: CASSLLERGATDTQYF; CDR3nt: TGTGCCAGCAGCCTACTTGAGCGGGGGGCCACAGATACGCAGTATTTT
v_gene: TRBV14; d_gene: .; abundance: .; j_gene: TRBJ1-1; CDR3aa: CASSQDIPGNTEAFF; CDR3nt: TGTGCCAGCAGCCAAGATATCCCCGGGAACACTGAAGCTTTCTTT
v_gene: TRBV28; d_gene: .; abundance: .; j_gene: TRBJ2-5; CDR3aa: CASRKSTVLYQETQYF; CDR3nt: TGTGCCAGCAGGAAGTCGACAGTCCTGTACCAAGAGACCCAGTACTTC
v_gene: TRBV10-1; d_gene: .; abundance: .; j_gene: TRBJ1-6; CDR3aa: CASNPRRAYNSPLHF; CDR3nt: TGCGCCAGCAACCCTCGGAGGGCTTATAATTCACCCCTCCACTTT
v_gene: TRBV2; d_gene: TRBD1; abundance: .; j_gene: TRBJ1-1; CDR3aa: CASSEMGTGTEAFF; CDR3nt: TGTGCCAGCAGTGAAATGGGGACAGGTACTGAAGCTTTCTTT
v_gene: TRBV5-1; d_gene: .; abundance: .; j_gene: TRBJ1-1; CDR3aa: CASSLEPGKNTEAFF; CDR3nt: TGCGCCAGCAGCTTGGAGCCAGGGAAAAACACTGAAGCTTTCTTT
v_gene: TRBV7-2; d_gene: TRBD1; abundance: once; j_gene: TRBJ1-1; CDR3aa: CASTLQGARTTEAFF; CDR3nt: TGTGCCAGCACCTTACAGGGGGCGCGGACAACTGAAGCTTTCTTT
v_gene: TRBV5-1; d_gene: TRBD1; abundance: many; j_gene: TRBJ1-3; CDR3aa: CASSPDRAGNTIYF; CDR3nt: TGCGCCAGCAGCCCGGACAGGGCTGGAAACACCATATATTTT
v_gene: TRBV5-1; d_gene: TRBD1; abundance: few; j_gene: TRBJ1-2; CDR3aa: CASSLGLGTATSNYGYTF; CDR3nt: TGCGCCAGCAGCTTGGGGCTCGGGACAGCGACGAGTAACTATGGCTACACCTTC
v_gene: TRBV6-6; d_gene: .; abundance: .; j_gene: TRBJ1-5; CDR3aa: CASSYSGREGSQPQHF; CDR3nt: TGTGCCAGCAGTTACTCGGGCAGGGAAGGCAGTCAGCCCCAGCATTTT
v_gene: TRBV11-3; d_gene: TRBD2; abundance: .; j_gene: TRBJ2-3; CDR3aa: CASSQGGLAGGRTDTQYF; CDR3nt: TGTGCCAGCAGCCAAGGGGGACTAGCGGGAGGGCGCACAGATACGCAGTATTTT
v_gene: TRBV3-1/TRBV3-2; d_gene: .; abundance: .; j_gene: TRBJ2-4; CDR3aa: CASSPDYPGNIQYF; CDR3nt: TGTGCCAGCAGCCCGGACTACCCGGGGAACATTCAGTACTTC
v_gene: TRBV30; d_gene: .; abundance: .; j_gene: TRBJ1-2; CDR3aa: CAWRGGVYDGYTF; CDR3nt: TGTGCCTGGAGAGGAGGGGTTTACGATGGCTACACCTTC
v_gene: TRBV5-6; d_gene: .; abundance: once; j_gene: TRBJ2-7; CDR3aa: CASSPDSLSYEQYF; CDR3nt: TGTGCCAGCAGCCCGGACAGTCTCTCCTACGAGCAGTACTTC
v_gene: TRBV2; d_gene: TRBD1; abundance: .; j_gene: TRBJ1-2; CDR3aa: CASRTQQGDYGYTF; CDR3nt: TGTGCCAGCAGAACCCAACAGGGGGACTATGGCTACACCTTC
v_gene: TRBV6-5; d_gene: TRBD1; abundance: few; j_gene: TRBJ1-6; CDR3aa: CASSYQLGQGNSPLHF; CDR3nt: TGTGCCAGCAGTTATCAGTTGGGACAGGGAAATTCACCCCTCCACTTT
v_gene: TRBV6-5; d_gene: .; abundance: .; j_gene: TRBJ1-6; CDR3aa: CASRGSSSYNSPLHF; CDR3nt: TGTGCCAGCCGCGGGTCGAGCTCCTATAATTCACCCCTCCACTTT
v_gene: TRBV29-1; d_gene: TRBD2; abundance: .; j_gene: TRBJ2-1; CDR3aa: CSVLTSGTPQGSYNEQFF; CDR3nt: TGCAGCGTTCTGACTAGCGGGACACCTCAAGGGTCCTACAATGAGCAGTTCTTC
v_gene: TRBV2; d_gene: .; abundance: .; j_gene: TRBJ1-1; CDR3aa: CASSEAVWAAEAFF; CDR3nt: TGTGCCAGCAGTGAAGCAGTTTGGGCAGCCGAAGCTTTCTTT
v_gene: TRBV2; d_gene: .; abundance: .; j_gene: TRBJ1-4; CDR3aa: CASIRGTNEKLFF; CDR3nt: TGTGCCAGTATAAGGGGTACTAATGAAAAACTGTTTTTT
v_gene: TRBV4-2; d_gene: TRBD2; abundance: .; j_gene: TRBJ2-2; CDR3aa: CASSHIAGDTGELFF; CDR3nt: TGTGCCAGCAGCCACATAGCGGGGGACACCGGGGAGCTGTTTTTT
v_gene: TRBV5-5; d_gene: .; abundance: .; j_gene: TRBJ2-7; CDR3aa: CASSFRGGTYEQYF; CDR3nt: TGTGCCAGCAGCTTCAGGGGCGGTACCTACGAGCAGTACTTC